A few counts support the clone carrying this T cell receptor (beta chain). The antigen remains undetermined. These data are taken from a study of post-analysis software for immune sequencing data. Whole-study context: The study covered relapsing-remitting, secondary progressive and progressive-relapsing courses of multiple sclerosis.

Unique-molecular-identifier-tagged TCR beta cDNA libraries were used. TCRdb itself ran the PCR reads through MiXCR, one entry per CDR3 protein. The data contain around 710,000 distinct CDR3 sequences, 35% to 55% of them seen just once; the ten biggest clones take up around 4.7%. With 3 bases clipped from V and 9 bases from J, the junction kept 10 bases outside the gene matches. The CDR3 covers 16 residues. The germline CDR1 and CDR2 sequences are SGHVS and FQNEAQ. Study-wide points: Four or five TRBV segments, including TRBV5-6, TRBV5-1 and TRBV20-1, were more frequent in patients than controls.

Sequencing input: blood. The genes are TRBV7-8 and TRBJ2-1; 11 bases agree with TRBD2. This TCR was sampled from a girl between 5 and 17 years old with multiple sclerosis. The CDR3 region has the DNA TGTGCCAGCAGCTTTATAACTAGCGGGAGTCGGTTTGAGCAGTTCTTC. The encoded protein is CASSFITSGSRFEQFF. The full variable domain, its missing parts supplied by reference TRBV7-8 and TRBJ2-1, is GAGVSQSPRYKVAKRGQDVALRCDPISGHVSLFWYQQALGQGPEFLTYFQNEAQLDKSGLPSDRFFAERPEGSVSTLKIQRTQQEDSAVYLCASSFITSGSRFEQFFGPGTRLTVL.